Presented here are 5 T cell receptor beta chains from one specimen sequenced in a study of T cell responses to AZD1222 COVID-19 vaccine. The assay was immunoSEQ multiplex PCR, and TCRdb's table has in-frame clones only and misses some. The sample holds about 110,000 clones; under 90% are singletons and the top ten take about 7.8%. The specimen was peripheral blood, collected on day 0 of AZD1222 vaccination. The receptor source for this set is an adult in good health.

V is TRBV2 and J is TRBJ1-4; D ambiguous. In germline, CDR1 is SNHLY, CDR2 FYNNEI. The V and J ends lost 7 bases and 4 bases respectively, with 10 bases between them. The CDR3 sequence is 13 residues long. The CDR3 bases are TGTGCCAGCAACGGCGGAATTAATGAAAAACTGTTTTTT. Amino acid sequence: CASNGGINEKLFF.

The rearrangement joins TRBV7-2 to TRBJ2-7; no clear D gene. The CDR3 length is 12 residues. Germline V gives CDR1 SGHTA, CDR2 FQGNSA. V lost 3 bases and J 7 bases, leaving 10 bases between the germline ends. CDR3 region: CASSFFRPEQYF. CDR3 coding DNA: TGTGCCAGCAGCTTTTTCCGACCAGAGCAGTACTTC.

This clone was detected once. As DNA, the CDR3 is TGTGCCAGCACCGACTTCTATGGCTACACCTTC. Protein product: CASTDFYGYTF. The chain employs TRBV19 and TRBJ1-2, with D uncertain. The V and J ends lost 9 bases and 4 bases respectively, with 9 bases between them. The CDR3 has 11 residues. Germline V CDR1 and CDR2: LNHDA, SQIVND (reference sequence).

The sample holds one count of this clone. The V gene is TRBV19, the J gene TRBJ2-1; TRBD1 matches at 9 bases. The germline V gene has CDR1 LNHDA and CDR2 SQIVND (reference sequence). CDR3 length: 15 residues. V lost 6 bases to trimming and J lost 7 bases; unmatched junction nucleotides: 10. DNA for the CDR3: TGTGCCAGTAGCGTACACAGGGGGCGCGTTAATGAGCAGTTCTTC. Protein: CASSVHRGRVNEQFF. The full variable domain, with the rest looked up from reference TRBV19 and TRBJ2-1, is DGGITQSPKYLFRKEGQNVTLSCEQNLNHDAMYWYRQDPGQGLRLIYYSQIVNDFQKGDIAEGYSVSREKKESFPLTVTSAQKNPTAFYLCASSVHRGRVNEQFFGPGTRLTVL.

The chain is built from TRBV6-2 or TRBV6-3 and TRBJ2-3, with unresolved D. The CDR3 contains 13 residues. V gave up 3 bases and J gave up 1 base, with 5 bases separating them. From germline, CDR1 is MNHEY and CDR2 SVGEGT. CDR3 residues: CASSYPGTDTQYF. CDR3 sequence (DNA): TGTGCCAGCAGTTATCCGGGCACAGATACGCAGTATTTT.